This entry features one TCR beta chain sequence. Repertoires were generated with immunoSEQ multiplex PCR, while TCRdb's copy carries only in-frame clones and drops some. The sample lists over 75,000 clones, about four fifths seen once, with around 7.5% in the top ten. This entry comes from a study of a mutant IDH1 vaccine in newly diagnosed glioma. Overall study context: Previous care, which was radiotherapy, temozolomide, or both, most often involved both.

Described time point: baseline, week 1 (first vaccination visit). Treatment in this sample: pre-vaccination baseline after standard-of-care therapy. Donors' newly diagnosed IDH1-mutant WHO grade 3 or 4 astrocytomas lacked nuclear ATRX. V lost 4 bases and J lost 5, with 15 bases in between. Germline V gene data show CDR1 as SGHTA and CDR2 as FQGTGA. The CDR3 has 14 amino acids. The origin of this receptor is a man aged 40-55 years with glioma. This specimen consisted of PBMCs, obtained from a glioma patient treated with radiotherapy, temozolomide or both. The chain has TRBV7-3 and TRBJ2-7; D is perhaps TRBD1 (6 bases). The CDR3 bases are TGTGCCAGCAGCTCTCAGGGGTTAGGGGACGAGCAGTACTTC. Its translation: CASSSQGLGDEQYF. Combining the CDR3 with reference TRBV7-3 and TRBJ2-7 gives the whole variable domain GAGVSQTPSNKVTEKGKYVELRCDPISGHTALYWYRQSLGQGPEFLIYFQGTGAADDSGLPNDRFFAVRPEGSVSTLKIQRTERGDSAVYLCASSSQGLGDEQYFGPGTRLTVT.